Presented here are 22 T cell receptor beta chains from one specimen sequenced in a study of blood T cell repertoires in COVID-19. Assay used: immunoSEQ multiplex PCR; TCRdb lists only in-frame clones, some missing. Here the sample spans roughly 54,000 clones, around 87% being singletons. Sequencing input: peripheral blood. The receptor source for this set is a woman in her sixties with COVID-19, enrolled during active disease.

V and J are TRBV4-1 and TRBJ1-1; TRBD1 matches 7 bases. CDR3 length: 16 amino acids. V lost 4 bases, J lost 3 bases, and 11 bases stayed unmatched. Per germline, CDR1 MGHRA and CDR2 YSYEKL. CDR3 in amino acids: CASSLTTGRMDTEAFF. The CDR3 nucleotides are TGCGCCAGCAGCCTCACGACAGGGAGAATGGACACTGAAGCTTTCTTT.

The chain employs TRBV11-2 and TRBJ2-1; D is ambiguous. The germline V and J ends were trimmed by 0 bases and 6 bases, with 6 bases remaining between them. This CDR3 is 13 amino acids long. Germline V gives CDR1 SGHAT, CDR2 FQNNGV. CDR3 sequence reads: CASSLDPLNEQFF. The DNA for the CDR3 is TGTGCCAGCAGCTTAGATCCTCTCAATGAGCAGTTCTTC.

This chain links TRBV6-1 with TRBJ1-5; D gene uncertain. The V end was cut by 2 bases, the J end by 11 bases, with 10 bases between. The length of the CDR3 is 12 residues. The germline V gene encodes CDR1 MNHNS and CDR2 SASEGT. As DNA, the CDR3 is TGTGCCAGCAGTGAATATCGATCAGCCCAGCATTTT. Amino acids: CASSEYRSAQHF.

This clone was seen once. The chain links TRBV5-6 to TRBJ1-2; no firm D call. The CDR3 has 15 amino acids. V dropped 0 bases and J dropped 3 bases, with 12 bases sitting between them. Germline V gene data show CDR1 as SGHDT and CDR2 as YYEEEE. The CDR3 DNA reads as TGTGCCAGCAGCTTGGCGCTCGGAGAATACTATGGCTACACCTTC. Amino acid sequence: CASSLALGEYYGYTF.

The chain recombines TRBV18 with TRBJ1-2; 12 bases are a match to TRBD1. The CDR3 sequence is 12 residues long. In germline, CDR1 is KGHSH, CDR2 LQKENI. The V gene end was trimmed by 8 bases and the J gene end by 7 bases; junction bases not matched to a gene: 2. The CDR3 nucleotides read TGTGCCAGCCGGGACAGGGGGCTTGGCTACACCTTC. This encodes CASRDRGLGYTF.

The rearrangement links TRBV5-1 to TRBJ1-1; D remains ambiguous. Germline values: CDR1 SGHRS, CDR2 YFSETQ. V lost 0 bases, J lost 1 base, and 7 bases lay in between. The CDR3 sequence is 14 residues long. CDR3 protein: CASSLVRRNTEAFF. The DNA for the CDR3 is TGCGCCAGCAGCTTGGTTCGGAGGAACACTGAAGCTTTCTTT.

The CDR3 DNA reads as TGCGCCAGCAGTGAGTCGAGTTGGAGCTCCTACAATGAGCAGTTCTTC. Protein: CASSESSWSSYNEQFF. V is TRBV10-1 and J is TRBJ2-1; D not resolved. The germline gives CDR1 WNHNN, CDR2 SYGVQD (reference sequence). The length of the CDR3 is 16 residues. Trimming cost V 0 bases and J 0 bases, with 9 bases left between them.

The chain employs TRBV5-4 and TRBJ2-1; D not resolved. Trimming removed 2 bases from V and 15 bases from J, with 18 bases in between. In germline, CDR1 is SGHNT, CDR2 YYREEE (reference sequence). The CDR3 covers 13 residues. This CDR3 reads CASSLPHTTAPFF. As DNA, the CDR3 is TGTGCCAGCAGCTTACCCCACACCACCGCACCGTTCTTC.

The CDR3 protein is CASSLDGTGNQPQHF. The CDR3 DNA follows: TGTGCCAGCAGCTTAGACGGGACAGGGAATCAGCCCCAGCATTTT. The gene calls are TRBV7-2 and TRBJ1-5; 9 bases map to TRBD1. Per the germline V gene, CDR1 is SGHTA and CDR2 is FQGNSA. The CDR3 has 15 amino acids. V lost 1 base to trimming and J lost 4 bases; unmatched junction nucleotides: 2.

The V and J genes are TRBV6-5 and TRBJ2-7; TRBD2 aligns across 7 bases. This CDR3 comprises 15 residues. Germline CDR1 MNHEY, CDR2 SVGAGI. The V and J ends lost 10 bases and 2 bases, in that order; junction bases with no gene match: 14. The CDR3 loop reads CATSRRGRAAYEQYF. Here the CDR3 DNA reads TGTGCCACCTCACGTCGTGGGAGGGCCGCCTACGAGCAGTACTTC.

The chain carries TRBV5-1 and TRBJ2-7, with D possibly being TRBD2 (5 bases). The germline CDR1 and CDR2 sequences are SGHRS and YFSETQ. The CDR3 has 14 residues. Trimming removed 0 bases from V and 1 base from J, with 8 bases in between. The CDR3 DNA reads as TGCGCCAGCAGCTTGGGCCCGGGATCCTACGAGCAGTACTTC. Translating gives CASSLGPGSYEQYF.

This chain links TRBV7-9 with TRBJ2-7; perhaps TRBD1 as D (5 bases). Germline V lookup: CDR1 SEHNR, CDR2 FQNEAQ (reference sequence). The CDR3 is 14 residues long. The V gene lost 7 bases and the J gene lost 0 bases, with 13 bases spanning the gap. The CDR3 sequence: CASTHRQNSYEQYF. The CDR3, as DNA: TGTGCCAGCACCCATCGACAGAACTCCTACGAGCAGTACTTC.

The chain couples TRBV6-6 to TRBJ1-2; TRBD1 matches 11 bases. The CDR3 is made up of 13 amino acids. Looked up from germline, CDR1 is MNHNY and CDR2 is SVGAGI (reference sequence). Trimming at V came to 5 bases and at J to 6 bases, leaving 2 bases not matched to a gene. The CDR3 loop is CASSRGQGDGYTF. The CDR3 nucleotides are TGTGCCAGCAGTCGGGGACAGGGGGATGGCTACACCTTC.

The sample holds one count of this clone. The V call is TRBV27, the J call TRBJ2-1; 9 nucleotides align to TRBD1. Germline loops: CDR1 MNHEY, CDR2 SMNVEV (reference sequence). V lost 5 bases to trimming and J lost 6 bases; unmatched junction nucleotides: 8. This CDR3 has 15 amino acids. The CDR3 loop reads CASSIGTGYVNEQFF. The CDR3 DNA reads TGTGCCAGCAGTATAGGGACAGGGTACGTCAATGAGCAGTTCTTC.

The chain links TRBV7-8 to TRBJ2-7; the D is unclear. The CDR3 spans 12 residues. Trimming left V 1 base short and J 3 bases short, with 4 bases between. Germline CDR1 is SGHVS and CDR2 is FQNEAQ. Here the CDR3 reads CASSLDLYEQYF. In DNA form, the CDR3 reads TGTGCCAGCAGCTTAGATCTCTACGAGCAGTACTTC.

In its sample, this clone was seen once. The chain has TRBV25-1 and TRBJ2-1; 11 positions match TRBD2. Unmatched junction bases numbered 13, after V lost 3 bases and J lost 6 bases. The V gene's germline CDR1 is MGHDK and CDR2 SYGVNS. The CDR3 spans 18 residues. CDR3 sequence: CASSEAPGVAGGGNEQFF. The DNA of the CDR3 is TGTGCCAGCAGTGAGGCCCCGGGGGTAGCGGGAGGGGGCAATGAGCAGTTCTTC.

The chain uses TRBV27 and TRBJ2-1, with a weak D call TRBD1 (6 bases). Trimming took 6 bases from V and 9 from J, leaving 21 bases between them. Germline CDR1 MNHEY, CDR2 SMNVEV (reference sequence). CDR3 length equals 15 residues. The CDR3 DNA is TGTGCCAGCAGACCAACAGGGTCAGGTGGTAGTGAGCAGTTCTTC. It translates to CASRPTGSGGSEQFF.

This chain links TRBV19 with TRBJ1-1, with 10 nucleotides matching TRBD1. Germline CDR1 LNHDA, CDR2 SQIVND (reference sequence). Trimming at V came to 4 bases and at J to 3 bases, leaving 5 bases not matched to a gene. The CDR3 spans 15 residues. CDR3 loop: CASSKDRGRDTEAFF. CDR3 sequence (DNA): TGTGCCAGTAGTAAGGACAGGGGGAGGGACACTGAAGCTTTCTTT. The whole variable domain, filled in from reference TRBV19 and TRBJ1-1, reads DGGITQSPKYLFRKEGQNVTLSCEQNLNHDAMYWYRQDPGQGLRLIYYSQIVNDFQKGDIAEGYSVSREKKESFPLTVTSAQKNPTAFYLCASSKDRGRDTEAFFGQGTRLTVV.

The chain links TRBV3-1 (or the pseudogene TRBV3-2) to TRBJ2-1; TRBD2 agrees at 7 bases. The germline V gene has CDR1 LGHDT and CDR2 YNNKEL (reference sequence). CDR3 size: 16 residues. The V gene end was trimmed by 1 base and the J gene end by 3 bases; junction bases not matched to a gene: 6. CDR3 in DNA: TGTGCCAGCAGCCAAGCGAGTAGCGGGTTCTACAATGAGCAGTTCTTC. Its translation is CASSQASSGFYNEQFF.

The chain combines TRBV19 with TRBJ1-5; the D is unclear. Trimming pared 5 bases from V and 4 bases from J, leaving 9 bases between. This CDR3 has 13 residues. The germline CDR1 and CDR2 sequences are LNHDA and SQIVND (reference sequence). In DNA form, the CDR3 reads TGTGCCAGTAGTCTTCGGCGGAATCAGCCCCAGCATTTT. Its translation: CASSLRRNQPQHF.

Only a few counts were recorded for this clone. This sequence joins TRBV28 and TRBJ2-1; weak D call: TRBD2 (6 bases). From germline, CDR1 is MDHEN and CDR2 SYDVKM. Trimming pared 3 bases from V and 0 bases from J, leaving 9 bases between. The CDR3 runs 15 residues. The CDR3 DNA reads as TGTGCCAGCAGTTTTGTCGGGAGCTCCTACAATGAGCAGTTCTTC. Translation: CASSFVGSSYNEQFF.

V usage is TRBV13 and J usage is TRBJ1-5, with 12 bases aligning to TRBD1. The junction had 4 bases not matched to a gene; V was cut back by 0 bases and J by 7 bases. The CDR3 length is 16 residues. Germline V CDR1 and CDR2: PRHDT, FYEKMQ (reference sequence). Here the CDR3 reads CASSLGAGTGGQPQHF. DNA of the CDR3: TGTGCCAGCAGCTTAGGGGCCGGGACAGGGGGCCAGCCCCAGCATTTT.